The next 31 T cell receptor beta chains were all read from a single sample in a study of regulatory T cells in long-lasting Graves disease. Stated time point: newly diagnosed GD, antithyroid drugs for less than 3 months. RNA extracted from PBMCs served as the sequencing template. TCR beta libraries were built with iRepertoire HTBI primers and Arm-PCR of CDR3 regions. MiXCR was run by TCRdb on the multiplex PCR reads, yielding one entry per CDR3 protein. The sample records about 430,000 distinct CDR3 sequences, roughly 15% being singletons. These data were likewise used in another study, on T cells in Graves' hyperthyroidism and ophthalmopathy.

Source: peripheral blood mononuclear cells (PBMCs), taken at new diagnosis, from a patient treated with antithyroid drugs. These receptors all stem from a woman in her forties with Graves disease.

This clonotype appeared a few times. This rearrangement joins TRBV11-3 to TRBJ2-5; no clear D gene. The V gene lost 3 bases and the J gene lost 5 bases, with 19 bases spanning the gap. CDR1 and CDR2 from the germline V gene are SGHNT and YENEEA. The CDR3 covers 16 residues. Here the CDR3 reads CASSFRSDWARETQYF. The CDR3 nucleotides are TGTGCCAGCAGCTTCCGCTCGGATTGGGCGAGGGAGACCCAGTACTTC. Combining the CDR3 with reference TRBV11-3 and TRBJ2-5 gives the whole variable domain EAGVVQSPRYKIIEKKQPVAFWCNPISGHNTLYWYLQNLGQGPELLIRYENEEAVDDSQLPKDRFSAERLKGVDSTLKIQPAELGDSAVYLCASSFRSDWARETQYFGPGTRLLVL.

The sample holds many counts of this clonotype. This CDR3 is CASGLLSTTSTDTQYF. The CDR3 coding sequence is TGTGCTAGTGGTTTGCTCTCGACAACTAGCACAGATACGCAGTATTTT. The V and J genes are TRBV12-5 and TRBJ2-3; D unclear. This CDR3 is 16 amino acids long. Between the trimmed V and J ends, which lost 2 bases and 0 bases, there was a span of 12 bases. Per the germline V gene, CDR1 is LGHNT and CDR2 is FRNRAP. The full variable domain, rest sourced from reference TRBV12-5 and TRBJ2-3, is DARVTQTPRHKVTEMGQEVTMRCQPILGHNTVFWYRQTMMQGLELLAYFRNRAPLDDSGMPKDRFSAEMPDATLATLKIQPSEPRDSAVYFCASGLLSTTSTDTQYFGPGTRLTVL.

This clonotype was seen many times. DNA of the CDR3: TGTGCCAGCAGCCACCTCGAGAGGGGGCAGGGTGAGCAGTACTTC. Protein product: CASSHLERGQGEQYF. This chain joins TRBV16 and TRBJ2-7; TRBD1 agrees at 7 bases. From germline, CDR1 is KGHSY and CDR2 FQNENV. This CDR3 spans 15 amino acids. J was trimmed by 7 bases and V by 3 bases; bases with no gene match: 12.

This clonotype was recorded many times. For the CDR3, the DNA is TGTGCCAGCAGCTTAGGTGGGCTAGCCCGGGTCACAGATACGCAGTATTTT. This gives the protein CASSLGGLARVTDTQYF. The V gene is TRBV11-2, the J gene TRBJ2-3; D might be TRBD2 (5 bases). Per germline, CDR1 SGHAT and CDR2 FQNNGV. CDR3 length equals 17 residues. V was cut by 1 base and J by 2 bases, with 16 bases left in between.

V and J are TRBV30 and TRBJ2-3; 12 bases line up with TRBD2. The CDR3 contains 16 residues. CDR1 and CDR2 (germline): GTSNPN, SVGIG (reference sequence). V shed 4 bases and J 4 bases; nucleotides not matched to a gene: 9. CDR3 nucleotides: TGTGCCTGGAATTTAAGACTAGCGGGAGCTTCAGATACGCAGTATTTT. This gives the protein CAWNLRLAGASDTQYF.

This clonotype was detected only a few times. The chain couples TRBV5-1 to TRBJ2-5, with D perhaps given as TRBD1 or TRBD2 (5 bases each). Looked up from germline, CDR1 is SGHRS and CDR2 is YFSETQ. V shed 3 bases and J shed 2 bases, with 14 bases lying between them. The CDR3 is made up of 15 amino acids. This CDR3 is CASSSGPERQETQYF. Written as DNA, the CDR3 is TGCGCCAGCAGCTCGGGGCCAGAACGGCAAGAGACCCAGTACTTC.

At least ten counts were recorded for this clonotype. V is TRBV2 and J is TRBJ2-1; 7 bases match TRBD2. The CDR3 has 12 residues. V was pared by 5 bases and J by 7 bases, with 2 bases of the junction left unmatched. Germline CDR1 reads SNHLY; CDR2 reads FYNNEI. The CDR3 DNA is TGTGCCAGCAGTTGGACTAGAAATGAGCAGTTCTTC. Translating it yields CASSWTRNEQFF.

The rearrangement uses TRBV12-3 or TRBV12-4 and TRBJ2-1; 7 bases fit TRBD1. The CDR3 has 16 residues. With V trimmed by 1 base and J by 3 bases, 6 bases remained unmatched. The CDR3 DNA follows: TGTGCCAGCAGTTTAGAAGGGGGCTTCGACTACAATGAGCAGTTCTTC. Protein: CASSLEGGFDYNEQFF.

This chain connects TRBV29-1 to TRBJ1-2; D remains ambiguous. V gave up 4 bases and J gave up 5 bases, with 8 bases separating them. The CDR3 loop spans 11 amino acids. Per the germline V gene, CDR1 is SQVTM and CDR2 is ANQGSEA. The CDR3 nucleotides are TGCAGCGTTGGGCTCTTTTATGGCTACACCTTC. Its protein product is CSVGLFYGYTF.

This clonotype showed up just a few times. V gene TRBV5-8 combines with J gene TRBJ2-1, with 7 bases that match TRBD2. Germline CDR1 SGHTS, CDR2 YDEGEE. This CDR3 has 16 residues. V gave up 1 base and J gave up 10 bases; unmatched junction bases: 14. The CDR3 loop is CASSLFSGRTSEEQFF. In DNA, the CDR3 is TGTGCCAGCAGCTTGTTTAGCGGGCGGACTAGTGAAGAGCAGTTCTTC.

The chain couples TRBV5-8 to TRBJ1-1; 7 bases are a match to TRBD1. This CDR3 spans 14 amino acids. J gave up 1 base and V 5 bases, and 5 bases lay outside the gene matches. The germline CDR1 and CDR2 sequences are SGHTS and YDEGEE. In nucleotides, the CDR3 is TGTGCCAGCAGGAGTGCAGGGGGGAACACTGAAGCTTTCTTT. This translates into CASRSAGGNTEAFF.

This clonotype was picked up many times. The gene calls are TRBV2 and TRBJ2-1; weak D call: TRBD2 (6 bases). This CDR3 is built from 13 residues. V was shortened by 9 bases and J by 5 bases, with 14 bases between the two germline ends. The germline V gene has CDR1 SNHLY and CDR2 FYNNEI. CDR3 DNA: TGTGCCAGTCACAGCGGGTATGACAATGAGCAGTTCTTC. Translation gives CASHSGYDNEQFF.

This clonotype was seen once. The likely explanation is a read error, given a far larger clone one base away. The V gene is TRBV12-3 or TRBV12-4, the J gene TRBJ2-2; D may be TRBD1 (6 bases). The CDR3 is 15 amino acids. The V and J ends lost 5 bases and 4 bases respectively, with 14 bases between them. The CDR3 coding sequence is TGTGCCAGCAGTCCCCGGGACACCAGCACCGGGGAGCTGTTTTTT. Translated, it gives CASSPRDTSTGELFF.

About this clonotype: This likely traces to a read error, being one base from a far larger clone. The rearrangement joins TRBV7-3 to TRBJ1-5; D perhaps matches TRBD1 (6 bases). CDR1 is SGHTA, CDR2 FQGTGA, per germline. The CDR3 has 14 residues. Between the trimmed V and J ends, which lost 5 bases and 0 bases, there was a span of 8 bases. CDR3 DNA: TGTGCCAGCAGCGGACAGAATAGCAATCAGCCCCAGCATTTT. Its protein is CASSGQNSNQPQHF.

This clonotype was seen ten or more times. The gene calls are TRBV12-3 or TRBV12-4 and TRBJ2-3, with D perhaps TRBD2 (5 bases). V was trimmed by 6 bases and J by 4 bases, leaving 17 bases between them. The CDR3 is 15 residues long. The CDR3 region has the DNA TGTGCCAGCAGATCACTAGTTGGTGTACCAGATACGCAGTATTTT. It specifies CASRSLVGVPDTQYF.

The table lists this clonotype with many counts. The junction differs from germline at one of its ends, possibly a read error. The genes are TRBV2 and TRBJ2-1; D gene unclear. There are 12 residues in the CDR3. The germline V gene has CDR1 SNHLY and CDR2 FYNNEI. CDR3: CASVGREFTINF. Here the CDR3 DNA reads TGTGCCAGCGTTGGCAGAGAGTTTACCATAAACTTC. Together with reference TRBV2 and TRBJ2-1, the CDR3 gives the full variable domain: EPEVTQTPSHQVTQMGQEVILRCVPISNHLYFYWYRQILGQKVEFLVSFYNNEISEKSEIFDDQFSVERPDGSNFTLKIRSTKLEDSAMYFCASVGREFTINFGPGTRLTVL.

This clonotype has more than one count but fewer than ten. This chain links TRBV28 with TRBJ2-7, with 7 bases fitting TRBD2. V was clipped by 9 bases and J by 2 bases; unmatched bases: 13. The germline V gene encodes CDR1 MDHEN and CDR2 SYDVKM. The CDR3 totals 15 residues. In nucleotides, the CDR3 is TGTGCCAGTCGGTTAGGTCTAGCGGTTACCTACGAGCAGTACTTC. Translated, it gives CASRLGLAVTYEQYF.

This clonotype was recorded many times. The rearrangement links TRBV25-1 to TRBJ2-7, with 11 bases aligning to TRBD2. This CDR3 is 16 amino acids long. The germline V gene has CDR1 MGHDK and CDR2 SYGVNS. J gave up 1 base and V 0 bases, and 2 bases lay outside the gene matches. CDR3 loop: CASSEYGTSGSYEQYF. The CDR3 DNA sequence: TGTGCCAGCAGTGAATACGGGACTAGCGGTTCCTACGAGCAGTACTTC.

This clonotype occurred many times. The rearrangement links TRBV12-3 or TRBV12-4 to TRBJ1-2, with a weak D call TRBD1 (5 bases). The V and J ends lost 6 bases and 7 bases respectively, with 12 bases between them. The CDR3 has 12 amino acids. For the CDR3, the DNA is TGTGCCAGCAGCCGGGGGGAGTCTGGCTACACCTTC. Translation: CASSRGESGYTF.

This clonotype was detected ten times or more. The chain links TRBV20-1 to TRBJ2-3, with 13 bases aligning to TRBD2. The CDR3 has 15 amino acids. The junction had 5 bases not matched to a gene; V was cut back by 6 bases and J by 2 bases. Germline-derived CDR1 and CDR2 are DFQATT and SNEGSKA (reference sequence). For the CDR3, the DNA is TGCAGTGCAACCGGGACTAGCGGGATCACAGATACGCAGTATTTT. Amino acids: CSATGTSGITDTQYF.

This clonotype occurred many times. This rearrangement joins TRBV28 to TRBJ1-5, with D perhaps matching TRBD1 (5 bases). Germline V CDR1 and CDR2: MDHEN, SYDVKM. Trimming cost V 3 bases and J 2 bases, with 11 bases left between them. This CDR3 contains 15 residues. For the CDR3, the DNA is TGTGCCAGCAGTTTGTTAGGGGACCGCAATCAGCCCCAGCATTTT. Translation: CASSLLGDRNQPQHF.

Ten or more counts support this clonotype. This chain's CDR3 is CASTRQGANYGYTF. The CDR3 DNA sequence: TGTGCCAGCACCCGACAGGGGGCGAACTATGGCTACACCTTC. The chain carries TRBV6-2 or TRBV6-3 and TRBJ1-2, with TRBD1 identical over 10 bases. Looked up from germline, CDR1 is MNHEY and CDR2 is SVGEGT. CDR3 length equals 14 residues. V trimming: 7 bases; J trimming: 2 bases; junction bases outside the gene matches: 4.

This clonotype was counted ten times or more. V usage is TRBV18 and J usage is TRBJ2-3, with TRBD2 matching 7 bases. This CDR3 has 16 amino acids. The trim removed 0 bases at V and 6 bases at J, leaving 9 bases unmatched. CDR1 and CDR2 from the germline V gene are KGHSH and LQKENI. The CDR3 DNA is TGTGCCAGCTCACCACCGGGGCGGGAGTTTACGGATACGCAGTATTTT. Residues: CASSPPGREFTDTQYF. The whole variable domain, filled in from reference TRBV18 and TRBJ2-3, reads NAGVMQNPRHLVRRRGQEARLRCSPMKGHSHVYWYRQLPEEGLKFMVYLQKENIIDESGMPKERFSAEFPKEGPSILRIQQVVRGDSAAYFCASSPPGREFTDTQYFGPGTRLTVL.

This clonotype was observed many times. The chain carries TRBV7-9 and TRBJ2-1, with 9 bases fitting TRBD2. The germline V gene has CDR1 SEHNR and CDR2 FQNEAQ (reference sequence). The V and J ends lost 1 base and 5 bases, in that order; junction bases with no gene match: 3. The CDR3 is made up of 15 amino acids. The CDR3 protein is CASSLVLAGDNEQFF. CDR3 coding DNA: TGTGCCAGCAGCTTAGTATTAGCGGGAGACAATGAGCAGTTCTTC.

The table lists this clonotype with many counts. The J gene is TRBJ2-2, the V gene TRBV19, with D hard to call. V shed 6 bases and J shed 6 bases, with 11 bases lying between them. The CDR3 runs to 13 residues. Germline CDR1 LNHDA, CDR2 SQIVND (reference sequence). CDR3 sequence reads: CASRIRLSGELFF. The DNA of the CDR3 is TGTGCCAGTAGAATCAGGTTATCCGGGGAGCTGTTTTTT.

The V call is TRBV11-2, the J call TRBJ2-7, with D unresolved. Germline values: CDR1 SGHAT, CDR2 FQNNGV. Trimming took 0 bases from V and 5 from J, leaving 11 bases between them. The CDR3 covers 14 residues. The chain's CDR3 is CASSLENSLNEQYF. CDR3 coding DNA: TGTGCCAGCAGCTTAGAGAACAGTTTGAACGAGCAGTACTTC.

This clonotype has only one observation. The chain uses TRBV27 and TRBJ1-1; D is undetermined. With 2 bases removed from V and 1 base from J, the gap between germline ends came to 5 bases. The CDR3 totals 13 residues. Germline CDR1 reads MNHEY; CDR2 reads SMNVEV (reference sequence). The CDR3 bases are TGTGCCAGCAGTTTAATGCCGAACACTGAAGCTTTCTTT. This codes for CASSLMPNTEAFF.

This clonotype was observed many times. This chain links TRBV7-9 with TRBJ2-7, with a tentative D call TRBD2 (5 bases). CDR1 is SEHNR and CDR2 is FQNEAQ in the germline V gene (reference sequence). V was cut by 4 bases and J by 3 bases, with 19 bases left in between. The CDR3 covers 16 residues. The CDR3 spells CASSSDYREVFYEQYF. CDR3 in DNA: TGTGCCAGCAGCTCCGATTATCGGGAAGTCTTCTACGAGCAGTACTTC.

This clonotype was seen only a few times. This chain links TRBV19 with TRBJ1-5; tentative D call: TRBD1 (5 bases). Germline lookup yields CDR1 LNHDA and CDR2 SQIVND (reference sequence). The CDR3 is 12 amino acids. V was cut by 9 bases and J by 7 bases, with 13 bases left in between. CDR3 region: CASEQGRQPQHF. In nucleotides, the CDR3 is TGTGCCAGCGAGCAGGGAAGGCAGCCCCAGCATTTT.

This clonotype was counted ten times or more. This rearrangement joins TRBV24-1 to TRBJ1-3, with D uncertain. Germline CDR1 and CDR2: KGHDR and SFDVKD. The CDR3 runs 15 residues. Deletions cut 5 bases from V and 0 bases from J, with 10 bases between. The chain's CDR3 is CATSVPGFSGNTIYF. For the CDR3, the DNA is TGTGCCACCAGTGTTCCAGGCTTCTCTGGAAACACCATATATTTT.

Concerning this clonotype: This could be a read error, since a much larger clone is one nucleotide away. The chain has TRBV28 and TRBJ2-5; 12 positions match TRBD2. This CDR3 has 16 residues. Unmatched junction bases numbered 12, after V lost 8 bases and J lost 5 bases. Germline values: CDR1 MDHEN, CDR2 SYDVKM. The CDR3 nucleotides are TGTGCCAGCTGCCCCAGACTAGCGGGAGATGGGGAGACCCAGTACTTC. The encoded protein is CASCPRLAGDGETQYF.